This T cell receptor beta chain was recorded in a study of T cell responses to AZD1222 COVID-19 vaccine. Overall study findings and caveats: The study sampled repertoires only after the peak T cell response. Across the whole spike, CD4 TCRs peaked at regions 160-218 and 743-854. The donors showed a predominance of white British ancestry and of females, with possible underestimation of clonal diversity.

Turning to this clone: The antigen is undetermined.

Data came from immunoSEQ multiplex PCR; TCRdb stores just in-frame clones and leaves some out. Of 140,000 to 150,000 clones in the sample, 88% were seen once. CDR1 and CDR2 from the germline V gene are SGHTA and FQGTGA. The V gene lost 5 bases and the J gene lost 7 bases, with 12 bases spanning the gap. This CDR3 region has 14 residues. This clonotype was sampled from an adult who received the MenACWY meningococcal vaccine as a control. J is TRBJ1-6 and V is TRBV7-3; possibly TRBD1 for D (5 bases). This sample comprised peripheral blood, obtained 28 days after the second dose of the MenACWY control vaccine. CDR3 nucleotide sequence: TGTGCCAGCAGCCGTCAGGGCCAGAATTCACCCCTCCACTTT. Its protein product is CASSRQGQNSPLHF. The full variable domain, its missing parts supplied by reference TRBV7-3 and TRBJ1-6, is GAGVSQTPSNKVTEKGKYVELRCDPISGHTALYWYRQSLGQGPEFLIYFQGTGAADDSGLPNDRFFAVRPEGSVSTLKIQRTERGDSAVYLCASSRQGQNSPLHFGNGTRLTVT.